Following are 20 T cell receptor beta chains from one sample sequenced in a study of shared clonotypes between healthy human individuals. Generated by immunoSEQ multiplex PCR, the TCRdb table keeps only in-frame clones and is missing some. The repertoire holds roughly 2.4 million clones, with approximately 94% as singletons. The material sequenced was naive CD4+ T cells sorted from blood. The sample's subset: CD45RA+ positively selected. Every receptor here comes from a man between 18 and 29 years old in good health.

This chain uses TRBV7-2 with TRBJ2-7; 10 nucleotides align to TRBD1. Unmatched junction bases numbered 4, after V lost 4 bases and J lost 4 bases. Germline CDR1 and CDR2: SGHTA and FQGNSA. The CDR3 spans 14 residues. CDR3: CASSSTGGGYEQYF. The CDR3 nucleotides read TGTGCCAGCAGCTCGACAGGGGGCGGGTACGAGCAGTACTTC.

The CDR3 here is CASSLIPLPLGYGYTF. The CDR3 DNA reads as TGCGCCAGCAGCTTGATACCGCTCCCTTTGGGCTATGGCTACACCTTC. V and J are TRBV5-1 and TRBJ1-2; D is ambiguous. The CDR3 length is 16 residues. Germline V gene sequence: CDR1 SGHRS, CDR2 YFSETQ. V was pared by 1 base and J by 4 bases, with 17 bases between.

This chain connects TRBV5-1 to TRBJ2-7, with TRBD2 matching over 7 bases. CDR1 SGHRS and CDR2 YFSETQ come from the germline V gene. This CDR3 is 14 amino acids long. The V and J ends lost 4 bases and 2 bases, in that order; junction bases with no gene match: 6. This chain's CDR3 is CASSQSGGAYEQYF. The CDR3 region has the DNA TGCGCCAGCAGCCAATCTGGGGGGGCCTACGAGCAGTACTTC.

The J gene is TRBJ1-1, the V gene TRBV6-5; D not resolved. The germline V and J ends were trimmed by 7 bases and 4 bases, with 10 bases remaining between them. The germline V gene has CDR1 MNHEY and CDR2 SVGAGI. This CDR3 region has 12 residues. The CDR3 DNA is TGTGCCAGCATGGTTCGAGCCACTGAAGCTTTCTTT. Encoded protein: CASMVRATEAFF.

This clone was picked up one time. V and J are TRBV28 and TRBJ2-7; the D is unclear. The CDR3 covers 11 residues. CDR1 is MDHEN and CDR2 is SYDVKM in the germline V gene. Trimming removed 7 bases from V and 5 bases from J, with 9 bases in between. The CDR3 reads CASNSRDEQYF. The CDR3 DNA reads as TGTGCCAGCAACTCCCGGGACGAGCAGTACTTC.

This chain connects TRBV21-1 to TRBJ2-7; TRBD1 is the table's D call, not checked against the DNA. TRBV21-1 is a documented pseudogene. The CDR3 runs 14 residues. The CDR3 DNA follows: TGTGCCAGCAGCAAGACAGGAACCTCCTACGAGCAGTACTTC. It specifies CASSKTGTSYEQYF.

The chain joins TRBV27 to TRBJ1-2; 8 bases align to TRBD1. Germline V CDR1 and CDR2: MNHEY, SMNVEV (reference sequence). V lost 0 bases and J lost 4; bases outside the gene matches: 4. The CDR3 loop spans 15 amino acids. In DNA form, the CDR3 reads TGTGCCAGCAGTTTATCTCGGACAGGGATCTATGGCTACACCTTC. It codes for CASSLSRTGIYGYTF.

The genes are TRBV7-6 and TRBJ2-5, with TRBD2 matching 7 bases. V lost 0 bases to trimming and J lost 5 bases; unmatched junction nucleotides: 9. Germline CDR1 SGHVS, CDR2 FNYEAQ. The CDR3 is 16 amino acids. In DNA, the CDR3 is TGTGCCAGCAGCTTAGCGCTGGCGGGAGCAGGGGAGACCCAGTACTTC. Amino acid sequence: CASSLALAGAGETQYF.

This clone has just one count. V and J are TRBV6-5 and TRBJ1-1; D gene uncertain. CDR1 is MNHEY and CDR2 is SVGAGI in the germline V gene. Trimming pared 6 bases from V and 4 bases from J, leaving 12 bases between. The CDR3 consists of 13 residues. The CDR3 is CASSRPPRTEAFF. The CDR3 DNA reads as TGTGCCAGCAGCCGACCCCCGCGCACTGAAGCTTTCTTT.

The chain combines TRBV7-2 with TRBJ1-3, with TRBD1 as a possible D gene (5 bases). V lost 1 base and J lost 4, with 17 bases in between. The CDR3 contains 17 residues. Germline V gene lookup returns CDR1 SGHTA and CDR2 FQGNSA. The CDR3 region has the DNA TGTGCCAGCAGCTTAGTCTCCGCGGGGGGTCCGGGAAACACCATATATTTT. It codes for CASSLVSAGGPGNTIYF.

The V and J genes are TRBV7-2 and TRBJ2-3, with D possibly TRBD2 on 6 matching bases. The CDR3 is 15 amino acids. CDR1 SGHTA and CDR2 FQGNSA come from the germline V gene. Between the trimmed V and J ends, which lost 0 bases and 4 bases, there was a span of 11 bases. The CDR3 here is CASSLAGTPSDTQYF. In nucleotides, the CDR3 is TGTGCCAGCAGCTTAGCCGGGACTCCTTCAGATACGCAGTATTTT.

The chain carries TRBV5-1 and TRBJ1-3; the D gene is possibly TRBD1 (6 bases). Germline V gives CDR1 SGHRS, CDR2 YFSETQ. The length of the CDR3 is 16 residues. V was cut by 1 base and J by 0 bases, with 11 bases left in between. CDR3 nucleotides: TGCGCCAGCAGCTTGACAGGGCAGCGCTCTGGAAACACCATATATTTT. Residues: CASSLTGQRSGNTIYF.

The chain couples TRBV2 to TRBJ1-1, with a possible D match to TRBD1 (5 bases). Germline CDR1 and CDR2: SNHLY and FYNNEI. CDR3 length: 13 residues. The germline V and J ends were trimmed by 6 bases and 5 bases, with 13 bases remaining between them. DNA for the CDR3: TGTGCCAGCAGACCCGACGGGGGGACTGAAGCTTTCTTT. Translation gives CASRPDGGTEAFF.

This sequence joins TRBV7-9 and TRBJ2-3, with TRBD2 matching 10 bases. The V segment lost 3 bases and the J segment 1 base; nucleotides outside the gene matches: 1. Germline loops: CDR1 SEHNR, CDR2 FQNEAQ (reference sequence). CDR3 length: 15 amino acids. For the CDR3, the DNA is TGTGCCAGCAGCTTTCTAGCGGGGGGCACAGATACGCAGTATTTT. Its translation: CASSFLAGGTDTQYF.

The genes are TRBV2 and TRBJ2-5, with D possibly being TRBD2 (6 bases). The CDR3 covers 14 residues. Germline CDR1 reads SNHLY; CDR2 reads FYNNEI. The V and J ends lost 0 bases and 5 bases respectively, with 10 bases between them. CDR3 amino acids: CASSEASGRETQYF. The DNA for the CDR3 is TGTGCCAGCAGTGAAGCTTCGGGGAGGGAGACCCAGTACTTC.

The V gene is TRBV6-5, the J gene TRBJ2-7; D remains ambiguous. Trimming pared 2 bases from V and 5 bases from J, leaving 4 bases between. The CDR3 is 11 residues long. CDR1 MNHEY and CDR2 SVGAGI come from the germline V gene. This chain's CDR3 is CASSYEDEQYF. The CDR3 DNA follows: TGTGCCAGCAGTTACGAGGACGAGCAGTACTTC.

CDR3 sequence (DNA): TGCGCCAGCAGCCAGTGGGAGGTAAATCAGCCCCAGCATTTT. Protein: CASSQWEVNQPQHF. The chain uses TRBV4-3 and TRBJ1-5; D ambiguous. Trimming shortened V by 3 bases and J by 4 bases, and 10 bases separated the two germline ends. This CDR3 has 14 amino acids. Germline CDR1 reads LGHNA; CDR2 reads YSLEER.

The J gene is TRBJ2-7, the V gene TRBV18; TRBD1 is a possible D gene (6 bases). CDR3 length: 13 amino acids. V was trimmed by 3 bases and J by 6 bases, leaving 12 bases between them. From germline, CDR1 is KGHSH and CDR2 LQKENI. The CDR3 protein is CASSPRTVTEQYF. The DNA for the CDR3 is TGTGCCAGCTCACCCCGGACAGTAACCGAGCAGTACTTC. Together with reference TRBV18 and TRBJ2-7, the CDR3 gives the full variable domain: NAGVMQNPRHLVRRRGQEARLRCSPMKGHSHVYWYRQLPEEGLKFMVYLQKENIIDESGMPKERFSAEFPKEGPSILRIQQVVRGDSAAYFCASSPRTVTEQYFGPGTRLTVT.

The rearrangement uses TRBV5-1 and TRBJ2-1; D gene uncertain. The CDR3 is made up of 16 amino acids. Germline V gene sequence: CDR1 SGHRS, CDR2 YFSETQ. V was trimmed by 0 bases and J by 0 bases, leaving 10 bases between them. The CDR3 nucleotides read TGCGCCAGCAGCTTGGAGCCCGTTAGCTCCTACAATGAGCAGTTCTTC. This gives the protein CASSLEPVSSYNEQFF. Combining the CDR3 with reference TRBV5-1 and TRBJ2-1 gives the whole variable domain KAGVTQTPRYLIKTRGQQVTLSCSPISGHRSVSWYQQTPGQGLQFLFEYFSETQRNKGNFPGRFSGRQFSNSRSEMNVSTLELGDSALYLCASSLEPVSSYNEQFFGPGTRLTVL.

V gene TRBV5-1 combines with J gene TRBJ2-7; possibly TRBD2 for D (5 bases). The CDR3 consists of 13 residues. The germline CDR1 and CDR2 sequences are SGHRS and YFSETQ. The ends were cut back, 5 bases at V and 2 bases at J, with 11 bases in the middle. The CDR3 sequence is CASSSLAPYEQYF. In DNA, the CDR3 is TGCGCCAGCAGTTCTCTAGCCCCCTACGAGCAGTACTTC.